This entry features one T cell receptor beta chain sequence. The sample is drawn from a study of shared clonotypes between healthy human individuals. Measured with immunoSEQ multiplex PCR; TCRdb has only the in-frame clones, and not every one. The top ten hold less than 0.3% of the sample, which has about 800,000 clones, 96% seen once. CD45RO-negative cells were positively selected for CCR7, leaving out terminally differentiated effector memory CD45RA+ cells. The CDR3 has 16 residues. J gave up 1 base and V 8 bases, and 8 bases lay outside the gene matches. Germline values: CDR1 MGHRA, CDR2 YSYEKL. The chain has TRBV4-1 and TRBJ2-7, with TRBD2 matching 13 bases. Sequenced: naive CD8+ T cells sorted from blood. The clonotype comes from a man under 40 in good health. The CDR3 protein is CASDLTGLAGSYEQYF. The DNA for the CDR3 is TGCGCCAGCGATCTAACGGGACTAGCGGGATCCTACGAGCAGTACTTC.